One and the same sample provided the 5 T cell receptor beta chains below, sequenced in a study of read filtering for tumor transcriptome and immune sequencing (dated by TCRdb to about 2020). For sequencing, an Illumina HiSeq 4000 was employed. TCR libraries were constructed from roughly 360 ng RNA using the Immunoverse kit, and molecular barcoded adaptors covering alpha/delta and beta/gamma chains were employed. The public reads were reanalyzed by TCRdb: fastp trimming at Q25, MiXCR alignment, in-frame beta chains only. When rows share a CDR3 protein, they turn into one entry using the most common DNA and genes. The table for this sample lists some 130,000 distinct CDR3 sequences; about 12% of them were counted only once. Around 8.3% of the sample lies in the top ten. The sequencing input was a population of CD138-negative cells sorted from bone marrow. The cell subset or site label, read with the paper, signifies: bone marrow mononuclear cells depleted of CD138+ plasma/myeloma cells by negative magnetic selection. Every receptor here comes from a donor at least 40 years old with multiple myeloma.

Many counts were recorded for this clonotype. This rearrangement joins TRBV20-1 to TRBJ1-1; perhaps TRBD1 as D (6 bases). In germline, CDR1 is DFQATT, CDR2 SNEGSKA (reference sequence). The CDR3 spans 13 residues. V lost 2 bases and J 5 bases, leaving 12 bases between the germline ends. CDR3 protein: CSARIGGGTEAFF. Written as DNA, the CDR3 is TGCAGTGCTAGAATAGGGGGGGGGACTGAAGCTTTCTTT.

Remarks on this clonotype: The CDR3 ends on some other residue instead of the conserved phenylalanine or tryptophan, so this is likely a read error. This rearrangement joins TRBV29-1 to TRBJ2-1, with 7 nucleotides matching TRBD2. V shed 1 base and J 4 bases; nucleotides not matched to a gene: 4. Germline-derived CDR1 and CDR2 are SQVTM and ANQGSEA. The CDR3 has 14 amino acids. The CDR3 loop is CSVEGGSGYNEQFP. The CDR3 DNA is TGCAGCGTTGAAGGCGGGAGTGGGTACAATGAGCAGTTCCCC.

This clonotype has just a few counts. CDR3 nucleotides: TGCGCCAGCAGTCAATCGCTTGGGGGAAAGTACTTC. This encodes CASSQSLGGKYF. The chain carries TRBV23-1 and TRBJ2-5; D tentatively fits TRBD1 or TRBD2 (5 bases each). TRBV23-1 is classed as an ORF, of uncertain function. V gave up 0 bases and J gave up 12 bases, with 11 bases separating them. CDR3 length: 12 residues.

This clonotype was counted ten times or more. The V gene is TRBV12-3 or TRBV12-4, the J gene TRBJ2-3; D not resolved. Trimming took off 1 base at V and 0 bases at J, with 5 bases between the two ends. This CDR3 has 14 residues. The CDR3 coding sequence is TGTGCCAGCAGTTTAGACCCGAGCACAGATACGCAGTATTTT. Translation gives CASSLDPSTDTQYF.

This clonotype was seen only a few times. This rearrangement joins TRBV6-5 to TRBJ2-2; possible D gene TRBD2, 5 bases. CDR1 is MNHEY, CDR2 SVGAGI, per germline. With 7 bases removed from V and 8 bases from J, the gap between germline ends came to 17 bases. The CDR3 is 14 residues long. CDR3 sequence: CASTRDPLGGELFF. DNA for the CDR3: TGTGCCAGCACCCGGGATCCGCTGGGAGGGGAGCTGTTTTTT.